This T cell receptor beta chain is drawn from a study of T cell repertoires in ileal Crohn's disease. There are 14 residues in the CDR3. The germline gives CDR1 SGHNT, CDR2 YYREEE (reference sequence). V was cut by 0 bases and J by 4 bases, with 10 bases left in between. Repertoires were generated with immunoSEQ multiplex PCR, while TCRdb's copy carries only in-frame clones and drops some. The repertoire includes a few thousand clones, about 80% of them detected once, and around 7% sits in the top ten. The source material was ileal tissue. This TCR derives from an adult with Crohn's disease. The chain carries TRBV5-4 and TRBJ1-2; D ambiguous. In DNA form, the CDR3 reads TGTGCCAGCAGCTTGGAACAGATTCTCTATGGCTACACCTTC. This gives the protein CASSLEQILYGYTF.